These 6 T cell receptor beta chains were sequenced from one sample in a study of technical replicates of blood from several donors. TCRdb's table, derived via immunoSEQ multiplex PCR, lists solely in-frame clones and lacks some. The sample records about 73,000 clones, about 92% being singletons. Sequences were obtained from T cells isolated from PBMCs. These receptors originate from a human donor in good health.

The CDR3 loop is CASSVLAGKGNNEQFF. CDR3 in DNA: TGTGCCAGCAGTGTACTGGCGGGGAAGGGAAACAATGAGCAGTTCTTC. The chain has TRBV2 and TRBJ2-1; the D gene is possibly TRBD2 (6 bases). CDR3 length equals 16 residues. CDR1 and CDR2 (germline): SNHLY, FYNNEI. Between the trimmed V and J ends, which lost 4 bases and 5 bases, there was a span of 18 bases.

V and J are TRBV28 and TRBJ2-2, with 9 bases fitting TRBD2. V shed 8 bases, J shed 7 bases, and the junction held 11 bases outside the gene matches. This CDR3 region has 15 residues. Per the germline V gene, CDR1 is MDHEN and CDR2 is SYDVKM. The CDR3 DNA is TGTGCCAGCTTGCGGCGGGAGGGCGTAGGCGGGGAGCTGTTTTTT. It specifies CASLRREGVGGELFF.

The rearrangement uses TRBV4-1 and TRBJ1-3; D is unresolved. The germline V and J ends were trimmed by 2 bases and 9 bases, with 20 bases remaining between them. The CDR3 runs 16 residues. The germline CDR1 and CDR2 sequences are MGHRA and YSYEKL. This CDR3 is CASSQFGSDPSRTIYF. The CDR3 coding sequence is TGCGCCAGCAGCCAATTCGGGTCAGACCCCAGCCGCACCATATATTTT.

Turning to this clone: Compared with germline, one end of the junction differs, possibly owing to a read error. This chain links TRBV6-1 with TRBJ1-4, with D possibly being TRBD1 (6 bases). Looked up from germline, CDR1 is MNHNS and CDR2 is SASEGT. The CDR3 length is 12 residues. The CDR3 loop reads CAGAAANEKLFF. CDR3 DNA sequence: TGCGCGGGGGCAGCCGCTAATGAAAAACTGTTTTTT.

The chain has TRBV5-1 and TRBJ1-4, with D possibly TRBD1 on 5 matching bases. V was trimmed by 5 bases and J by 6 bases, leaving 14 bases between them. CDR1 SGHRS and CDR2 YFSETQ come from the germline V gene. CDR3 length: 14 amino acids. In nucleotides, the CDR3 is TGCGCCAGCAGTATCGGGACGGGGGATGAAAAACTGTTTTTT. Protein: CASSIGTGDEKLFF.

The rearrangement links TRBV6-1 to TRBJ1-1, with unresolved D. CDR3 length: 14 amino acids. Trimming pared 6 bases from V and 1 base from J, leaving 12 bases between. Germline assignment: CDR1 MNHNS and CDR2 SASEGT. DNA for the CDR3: TGTGCCAGCAGCCGGAAGGAGGCGAACACTGAAGCTTTCTTT. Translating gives CASSRKEANTEAFF.